This T cell receptor beta chain was identified in a study of cytomegalovirus exposure and HLA in healthy donors. Notes on the study in general: Earlier analysis found most TCR beta V segments productive about 90% or about 30% of the time.

The CDR3 length is 14 residues. CDR1 MNHEY and CDR2 SVGAGI come from the germline V gene. Details on this clone: Its antigen is still unknown.

The PCR had 60 Vbeta and 13 Jbeta primers. TCRdb keeps only in-frame clones here, not all; method: immunoSEQ multiplex PCR. This sample has 110,000 to 150,000 clones, with 80% found just once. This clonotype originated in a middle-aged man in good health and CMV-seronegative. The specimen was PBMCs. The chain carries TRBV6-5 and TRBJ2-5, with 10 positions matching TRBD1. TRBJ2-7 explains the end of the DNA better; the J call may be wrong. CDR3 region: CASSMDRGWSEQYF. CDR3 nucleotide sequence: TGTGCCAGCAGCATGGACAGGGGGTGGTCCGAGCAGTACTTC.